This T cell receptor beta chain was retrieved from a study of vaccination and CD4 T cells after COVID-19. Study as a whole: Controls used CEFX viral epitopes (positive), HIV-1 Nef peptides (negative), or no peptide. Study findings and constraints: Convalescent patients saw a median about 90% of their reactive clones show up only after vaccination.

As to treatment: roughly nine-day PBMC culture with coronavirus spike peptide pools or control peptides (ViraFEST assay). Patients returned positive PCR results between March and December 2020, earlier than US Alpha, Beta and Delta variants. The Oncomine TCR Beta short-read assay sequenced DNA from cultured CD4+ T cells. The genomic DNA was obtained from cultured CD4+ T cells by extraction with the QIAamp micro DNA kit. TCRdb redid the calling of the PCR reads with MiXCR, one entry per CDR3 protein. This sample has fewer than 20,000 distinct CDR3 sequences, with less than 70% found just once. Notes on this clonotype: Its antigen is currently unknown.

V dropped 2 bases and J dropped 8 bases, with 6 bases sitting between them. This CDR3 spans 11 amino acids. The TCR sequence derives from a human donor who had recovered from COVID-19. The specimen sequenced was CD4+ T cells from blood, cultured in vitro. V is TRBV12-3 or TRBV12-4 and J is TRBJ1-1; no reliable D call. The CDR3 sequence: CASSLLREAFF. The CDR3 nucleotides read TGTGCCAGCAGTTTACTCAGAGAAGCTTTCTTT.